This T cell receptor beta chain stems from a study of glioma-infiltrating T cells. Study-wide context: Before surgery, glioma patients received dexamethasone for at most six days.

Study results and limitations: Above-expected tissue-blood divergence occurred in all gliomas, most in low-grade ones.

The germline V gene has CDR1 SGHTA and CDR2 FQGNSA. There are 12 residues in the CDR3. V lost 5 bases to trimming and J lost 10 bases, with 11 bases between them. In the case of this clonotype: Its target is unknown.

The iRepertoire nested amplicon-rescue multiplex PCR amplified TCR alpha and beta CDR3s from RNA. One-step reverse transcription and amplification started from approximately 100-400 ng of tissue mRNA or PBMC total RNA. A single record per CDR3 protein comes from TCRdb applying MiXCR to the multiplex PCR reads. The sample yields more than 300,000 distinct CDR3 sequences, approximately 42% seen once. The TCR was taken from a human donor with low-grade glioma or glioblastoma, undergoing nonglioma brain surgery, or in good health (not recorded which). Input material: glioma tissue, nonneoplastic brain tissue, or PBMCs (not recorded which). The chain couples TRBV7-2 to TRBJ2-2; tentatively, D is TRBD2 (6 bases). CDR3 DNA: TGTGCCAGCAGCGCGGGACCGTCGGAGCTGTTTTTT. Translation gives CASSAGPSELFF.